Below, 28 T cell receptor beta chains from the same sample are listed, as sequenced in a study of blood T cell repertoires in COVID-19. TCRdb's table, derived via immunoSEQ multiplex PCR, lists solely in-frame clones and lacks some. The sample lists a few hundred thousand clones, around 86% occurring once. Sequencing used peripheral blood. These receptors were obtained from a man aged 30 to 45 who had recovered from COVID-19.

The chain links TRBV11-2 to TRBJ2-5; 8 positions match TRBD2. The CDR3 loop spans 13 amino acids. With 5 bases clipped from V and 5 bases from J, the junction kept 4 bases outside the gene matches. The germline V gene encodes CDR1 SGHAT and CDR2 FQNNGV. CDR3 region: CASSPGGVETQYF. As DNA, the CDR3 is TGTGCCAGCAGCCCCGGGGGGGTGGAGACCCAGTACTTC.

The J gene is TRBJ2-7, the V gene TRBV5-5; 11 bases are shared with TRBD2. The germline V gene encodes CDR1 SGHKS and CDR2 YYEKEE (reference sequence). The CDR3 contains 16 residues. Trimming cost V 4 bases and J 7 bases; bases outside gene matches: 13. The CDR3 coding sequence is TGTGCCAGCAGCAGGGCGACTAGCGGGGCGTCCGGAGAGCAGTACTTC. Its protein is CASSRATSGASGEQYF.

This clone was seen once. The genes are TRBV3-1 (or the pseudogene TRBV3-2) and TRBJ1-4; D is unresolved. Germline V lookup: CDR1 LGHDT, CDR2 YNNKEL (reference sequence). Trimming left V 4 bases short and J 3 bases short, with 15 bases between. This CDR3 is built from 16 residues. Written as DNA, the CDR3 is TGTGCCAGCAGCCTAAGACTTACCGGCCCTAATGAAAAACTGTTTTTT. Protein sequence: CASSLRLTGPNEKLFF.

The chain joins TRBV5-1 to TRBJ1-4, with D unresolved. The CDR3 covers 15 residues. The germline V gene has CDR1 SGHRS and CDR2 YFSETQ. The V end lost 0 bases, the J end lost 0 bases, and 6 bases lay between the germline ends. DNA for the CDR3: TGCGCCAGCAGCTTGGCGGGTTCAACTAATGAAAAACTGTTTTTT. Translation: CASSLAGSTNEKLFF.

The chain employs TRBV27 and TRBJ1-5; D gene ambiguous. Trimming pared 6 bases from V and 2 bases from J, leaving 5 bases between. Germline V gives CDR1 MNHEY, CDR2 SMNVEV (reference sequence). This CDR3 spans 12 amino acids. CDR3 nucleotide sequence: TGTGCCAGCAGGCAGGGCAATCAGCCCCAGCATTTT. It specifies CASRQGNQPQHF.

CDR3 region: CASSYEHSYEQYF. CDR3 nucleotide sequence: TGTGCCAGCAGTTACGAGCACTCCTACGAGCAGTACTTC. The V and J genes are TRBV6-5 and TRBJ2-7, with no clear D. Germline V gene lookup returns CDR1 MNHEY and CDR2 SVGAGI. V dropped 2 bases and J dropped 0 bases, with 5 bases sitting between them. This CDR3 region has 13 residues.

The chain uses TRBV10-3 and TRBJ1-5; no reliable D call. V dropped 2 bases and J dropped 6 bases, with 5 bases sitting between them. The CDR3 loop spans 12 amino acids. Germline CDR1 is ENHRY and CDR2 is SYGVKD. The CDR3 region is CAISEPGQPQHF. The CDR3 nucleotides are TGTGCCATCAGTGAGCCGGGTCAGCCCCAGCATTTT.

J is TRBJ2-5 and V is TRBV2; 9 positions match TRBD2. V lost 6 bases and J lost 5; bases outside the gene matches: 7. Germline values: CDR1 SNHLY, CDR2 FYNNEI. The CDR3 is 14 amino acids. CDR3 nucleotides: TGTGCCAGCAGAGGGCGGGGGGGCCTCGAGACCCAGTACTTC. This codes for CASRGRGGLETQYF.

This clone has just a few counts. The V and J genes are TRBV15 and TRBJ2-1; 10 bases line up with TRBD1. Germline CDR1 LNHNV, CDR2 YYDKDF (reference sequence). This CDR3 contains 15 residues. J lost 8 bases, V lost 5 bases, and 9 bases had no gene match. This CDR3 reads CATSRGTGASDEQFF. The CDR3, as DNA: TGTGCCACCAGCCGAGGGACAGGGGCCTCGGATGAGCAGTTCTTC.

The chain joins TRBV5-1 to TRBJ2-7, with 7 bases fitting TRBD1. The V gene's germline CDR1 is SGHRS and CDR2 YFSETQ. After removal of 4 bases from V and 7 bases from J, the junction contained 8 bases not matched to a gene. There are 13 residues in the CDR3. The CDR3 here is CASSTDRGLEQYF. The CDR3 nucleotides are TGCGCCAGCAGCACTGATAGGGGGCTTGAGCAGTACTTC. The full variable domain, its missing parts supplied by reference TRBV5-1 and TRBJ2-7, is KAGVTQTPRYLIKTRGQQVTLSCSPISGHRSVSWYQQTPGQGLQFLFEYFSETQRNKGNFPGRFSGRQFSNSRSEMNVSTLELGDSALYLCASSTDRGLEQYFGPGTRLTVT.

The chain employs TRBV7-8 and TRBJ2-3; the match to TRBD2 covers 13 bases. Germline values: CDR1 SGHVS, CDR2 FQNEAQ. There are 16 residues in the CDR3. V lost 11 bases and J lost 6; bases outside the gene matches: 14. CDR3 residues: CASTRTGTSGEDTQYF. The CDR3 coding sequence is TGTGCCTCCACCCGAACCGGGACTAGCGGGGAGGATACGCAGTATTTT.

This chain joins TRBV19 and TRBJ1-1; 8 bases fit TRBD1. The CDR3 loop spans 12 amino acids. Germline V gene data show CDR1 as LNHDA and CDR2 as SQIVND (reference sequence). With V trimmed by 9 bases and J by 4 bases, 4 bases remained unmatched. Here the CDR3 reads CASGQGFTEAFF. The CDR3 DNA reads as TGTGCCAGCGGACAGGGCTTCACTGAAGCTTTCTTT.

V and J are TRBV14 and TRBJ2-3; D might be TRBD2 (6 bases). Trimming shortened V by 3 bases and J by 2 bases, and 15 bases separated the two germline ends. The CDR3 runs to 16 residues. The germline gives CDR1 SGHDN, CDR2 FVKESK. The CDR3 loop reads CASSQVAGSPTDTQYF. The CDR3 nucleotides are TGTGCCAGCAGCCAGGTTGCGGGGAGTCCCACAGATACGCAGTATTTT.

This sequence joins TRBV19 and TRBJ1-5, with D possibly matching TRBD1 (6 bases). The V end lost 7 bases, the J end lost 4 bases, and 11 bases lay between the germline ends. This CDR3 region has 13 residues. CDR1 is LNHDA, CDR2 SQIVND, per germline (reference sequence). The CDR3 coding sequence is TGTGCCAGTACTCCTCAGGGGAATCAGCCCCAGCATTTT. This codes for CASTPQGNQPQHF. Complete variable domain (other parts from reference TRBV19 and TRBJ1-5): DGGITQSPKYLFRKEGQNVTLSCEQNLNHDAMYWYRQDPGQGLRLIYYSQIVNDFQKGDIAEGYSVSREKKESFPLTVTSAQKNPTAFYLCASTPQGNQPQHFGDGTRLSIL.

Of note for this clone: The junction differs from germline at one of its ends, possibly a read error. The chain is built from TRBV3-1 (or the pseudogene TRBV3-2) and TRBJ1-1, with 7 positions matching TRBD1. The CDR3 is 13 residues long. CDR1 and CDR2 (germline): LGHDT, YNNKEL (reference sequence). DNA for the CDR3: TGTGCCAGCACCACCGGGACAGACCCTGACCGGATCTTT. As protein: CASTTGTDPDRIF.

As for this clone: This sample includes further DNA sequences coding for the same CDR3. The CDR3 here is CASSLGGSSYNEQFF. CDR3 nucleotides: TGTGCCAGCAGCTTAGGTGGTAGCAGCTACAATGAGCAGTTCTTC. V usage is TRBV11-2 and J usage is TRBJ2-1, with no clear D. In germline, CDR1 is SGHAT, CDR2 FQNNGV. Between the trimmed V and J ends, which lost 1 base and 3 bases, there was a span of 10 bases. This CDR3 has 15 residues.

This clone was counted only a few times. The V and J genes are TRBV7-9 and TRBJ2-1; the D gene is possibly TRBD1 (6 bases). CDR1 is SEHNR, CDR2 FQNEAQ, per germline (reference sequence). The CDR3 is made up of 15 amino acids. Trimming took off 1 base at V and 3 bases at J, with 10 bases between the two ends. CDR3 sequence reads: CASSLGQVLYNEQFF. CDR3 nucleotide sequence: TGTGCCAGCAGCTTAGGACAGGTCCTCTACAATGAGCAGTTCTTC.

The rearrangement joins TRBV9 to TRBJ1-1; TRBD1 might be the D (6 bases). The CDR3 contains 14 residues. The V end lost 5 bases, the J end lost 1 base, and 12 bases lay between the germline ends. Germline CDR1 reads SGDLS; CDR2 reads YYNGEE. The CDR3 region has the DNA TGTGCCAGCAGTAGGGGACAAAGGAACACTGAAGCTTTCTTT. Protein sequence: CASSRGQRNTEAFF.

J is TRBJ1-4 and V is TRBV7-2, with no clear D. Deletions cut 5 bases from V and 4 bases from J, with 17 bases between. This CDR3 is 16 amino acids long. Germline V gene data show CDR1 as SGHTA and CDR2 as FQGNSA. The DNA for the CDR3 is TGTGCCAGCAGCCCTAGCCGGGGTTGGGGTAATGAAAAACTGTTTTTT. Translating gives CASSPSRGWGNEKLFF.

CDR3 sequence (DNA): TGTGCCAGCAGCGTAACGGGAGATATCAACACCATATATTTT. This codes for CASSVTGDINTIYF. This chain links TRBV11-1 with TRBJ1-3; no reliable D call. This CDR3 comprises 14 residues. The germline gives CDR1 SGHAT, CDR2 FQDESV (reference sequence). V was pared by 5 bases and J by 7 bases, with 15 bases between.

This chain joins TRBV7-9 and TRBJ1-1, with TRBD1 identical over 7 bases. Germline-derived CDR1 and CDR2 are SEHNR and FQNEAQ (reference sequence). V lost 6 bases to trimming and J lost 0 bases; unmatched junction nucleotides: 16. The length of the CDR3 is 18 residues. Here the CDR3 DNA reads TGTGCCAGCAGGGCTGCCGGACAGGCGAAGTCTATGAACACTGAAGCTTTCTTT. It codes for CASRAAGQAKSMNTEAFF.

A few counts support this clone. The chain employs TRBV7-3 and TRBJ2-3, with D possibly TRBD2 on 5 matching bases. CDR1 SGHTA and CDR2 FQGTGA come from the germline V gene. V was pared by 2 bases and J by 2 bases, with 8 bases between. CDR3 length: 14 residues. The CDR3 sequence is CASSLGLSTDTQYF. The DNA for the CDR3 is TGTGCCAGCAGCTTAGGACTGTCCACAGATACGCAGTATTTT.

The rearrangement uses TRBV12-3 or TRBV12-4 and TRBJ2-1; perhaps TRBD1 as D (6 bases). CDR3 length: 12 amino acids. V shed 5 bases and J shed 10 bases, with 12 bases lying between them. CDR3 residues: CASSQGSWEQFF. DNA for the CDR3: TGTGCCAGCAGTCAGGGGTCGTGGGAGCAGTTCTTC.

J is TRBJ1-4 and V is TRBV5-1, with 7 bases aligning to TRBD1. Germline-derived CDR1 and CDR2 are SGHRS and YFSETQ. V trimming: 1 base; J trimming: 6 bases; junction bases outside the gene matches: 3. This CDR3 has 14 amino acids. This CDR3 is CASSLRGPDEKLFF. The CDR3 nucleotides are TGCGCCAGCAGCTTGAGGGGGCCGGATGAAAAACTGTTTTTT.

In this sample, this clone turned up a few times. The CDR3 DNA reads as TGTGCCAGTAGCGGGGGGGCCCCCTACGAGCAGTACGTC. It specifies CASSGGAPYEQYV. The chain links TRBV28 to TRBJ2-7; 11 bases line up with TRBD2. Losses at the gene ends were 9 bases for V and 2 bases for J; bases not matched to a gene: 3. The CDR3 has 13 residues. The germline CDR1 and CDR2 sequences are MDHEN and SYDVKM.

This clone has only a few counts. DNA for the CDR3: TGTGCCACCGAGCAAAGGGGACAGGGCAACTATGGCTACACCTTC. Amino acids: CATEQRGQGNYGYTF. The J gene is TRBJ1-2, the V gene TRBV6-5, with 9 bases matching TRBD1. The CDR3 extends over 15 amino acids. Trimming removed 10 bases from V and 2 bases from J; junction bases left unmatched: 11. Germline V lookup: CDR1 MNHEY, CDR2 SVGAGI.

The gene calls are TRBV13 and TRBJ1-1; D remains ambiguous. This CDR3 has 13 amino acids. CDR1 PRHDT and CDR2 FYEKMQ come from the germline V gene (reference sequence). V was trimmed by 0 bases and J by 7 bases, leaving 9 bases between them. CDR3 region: CASSLGRYDEAFF. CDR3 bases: TGTGCCAGCAGCTTAGGCAGGTACGATGAAGCTTTCTTT.

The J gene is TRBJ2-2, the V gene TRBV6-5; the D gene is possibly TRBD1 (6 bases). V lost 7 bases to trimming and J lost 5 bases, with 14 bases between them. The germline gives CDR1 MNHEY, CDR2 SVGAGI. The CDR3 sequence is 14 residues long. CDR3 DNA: TGTGCCAGCACCTACCGAGGGGGAACCGGGGAGCTGTTTTTT. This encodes CASTYRGGTGELFF.